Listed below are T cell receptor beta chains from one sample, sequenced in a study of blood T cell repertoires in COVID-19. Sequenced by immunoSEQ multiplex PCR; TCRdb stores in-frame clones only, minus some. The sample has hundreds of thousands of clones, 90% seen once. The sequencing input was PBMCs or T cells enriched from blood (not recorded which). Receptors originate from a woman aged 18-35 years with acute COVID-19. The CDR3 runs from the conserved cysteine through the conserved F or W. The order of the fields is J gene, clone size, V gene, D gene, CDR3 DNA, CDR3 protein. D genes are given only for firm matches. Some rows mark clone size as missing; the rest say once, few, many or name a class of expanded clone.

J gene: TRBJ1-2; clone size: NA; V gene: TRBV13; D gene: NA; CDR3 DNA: TGTGCCAGCAGCTTCCCCGGGACAAGAAACTATGGCTACACCTTC; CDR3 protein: CASSFPGTRNYGYTF
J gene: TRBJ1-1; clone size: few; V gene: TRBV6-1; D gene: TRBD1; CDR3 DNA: TGTGCCAGCAGTGACAGGGGGCGAGGGGAAGCTTTCTTT; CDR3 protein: CASSDRGRGEAFF
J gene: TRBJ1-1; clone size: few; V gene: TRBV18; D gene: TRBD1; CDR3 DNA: TGTGCCAGCTCACCATTGGGACAGGGTCGAGTGAACACTGAAGCTTTCTTT; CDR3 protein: CASSPLGQGRVNTEAFF
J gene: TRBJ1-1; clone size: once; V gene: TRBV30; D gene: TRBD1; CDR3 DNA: TGTGCCAGAGATACCGGGACAGGGAACACTGAAGCTTTCTTT; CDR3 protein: CARDTGTGNTEAFF
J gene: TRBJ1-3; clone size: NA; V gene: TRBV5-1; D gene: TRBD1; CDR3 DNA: TGCGCCAGCAGCCTTGACAGGGGGCTGGACACCATATATTTT; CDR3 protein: CASSLDRGLDTIYF
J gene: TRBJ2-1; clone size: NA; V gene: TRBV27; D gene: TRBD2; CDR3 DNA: TGTGCCTCGGGACTAGCGGGGGGTAATGAGCAGTTCTTC; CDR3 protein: CASGLAGGNEQFF
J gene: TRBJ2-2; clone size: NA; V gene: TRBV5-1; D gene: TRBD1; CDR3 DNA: TGCGCCAGCAGCCCTCGGACAGGGACCGGGGAGCTGTTTTTT; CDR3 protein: CASSPRTGTGELFF
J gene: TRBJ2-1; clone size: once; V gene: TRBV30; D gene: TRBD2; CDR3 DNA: TGTGCCTGGAGTACCTCCGGAACTAGCGGGAGGGCCAGGTACAATGAGCAGTTCTTC; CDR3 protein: CAWSTSGTSGRARYNEQFF
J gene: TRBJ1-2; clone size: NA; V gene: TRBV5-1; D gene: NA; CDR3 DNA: TGCGCCAGCAGCTTGGCCTCGGACTATGGCTACACCTTC; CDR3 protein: CASSLASDYGYTF
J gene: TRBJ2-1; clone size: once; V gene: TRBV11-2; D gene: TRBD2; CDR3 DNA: TGTGCCAGCACCCACACCCGGACTAGCGATGGTACCAATGAGCAGTTCTTC; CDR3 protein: CASTHTRTSDGTNEQFF
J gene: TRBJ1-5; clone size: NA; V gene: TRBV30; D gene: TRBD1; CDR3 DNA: TGTGCCTGGAGTGATACTCAGGGGGCTAGTCAGCCCCAGCATTTT; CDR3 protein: CAWSDTQGASQPQHF
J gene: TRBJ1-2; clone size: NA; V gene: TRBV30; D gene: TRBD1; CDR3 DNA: TGTGCCTGGGACAGGGGGCAGGATGGCTACACCTTC; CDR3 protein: CAWDRGQDGYTF
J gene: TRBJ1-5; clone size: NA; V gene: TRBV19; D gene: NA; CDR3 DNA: TGTGCCAGTACCCTCAGGGTGAGCAATCAGCCCCAGCATTTT; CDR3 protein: CASTLRVSNQPQHF
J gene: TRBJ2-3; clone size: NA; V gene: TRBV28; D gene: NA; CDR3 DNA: TGTGCCAGCACCCCCCAGGGTTACCGCCCAGATACGCAGTATTTT; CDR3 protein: CASTPQGYRPDTQYF
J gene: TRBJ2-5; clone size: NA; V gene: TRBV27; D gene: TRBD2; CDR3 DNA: TGTGCCAGCAGTCCGCGACTAGCGGGAGGGCCGCTGGAGACCCAGTACTTC; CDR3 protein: CASSPRLAGGPLETQYF
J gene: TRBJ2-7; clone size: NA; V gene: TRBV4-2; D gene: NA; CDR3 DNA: TGTGCCAGCAGCCAAGAAGGGCCGACTACAGGGACCGAGCAGTACTTC; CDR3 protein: CASSQEGPTTGTEQYF
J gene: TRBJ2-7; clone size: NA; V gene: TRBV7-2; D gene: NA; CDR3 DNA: TGTGCCAGCAGCTTATCCCTGAGGGGAGGTAGCGAGCAGTACTTC; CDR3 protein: CASSLSLRGGSEQYF
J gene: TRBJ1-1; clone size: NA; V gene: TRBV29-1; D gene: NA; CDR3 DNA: TGCAGCGTTGAAGAGTACCGGGAGTCGAACACTGAAGCTTTCTTT; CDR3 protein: CSVEEYRESNTEAFF
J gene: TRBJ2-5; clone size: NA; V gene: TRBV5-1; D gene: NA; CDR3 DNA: TGCGCCAGCAAAAGGCGGGACCAGAGCCAAGAGACCCAGTACTTC; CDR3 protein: CASKRRDQSQETQYF
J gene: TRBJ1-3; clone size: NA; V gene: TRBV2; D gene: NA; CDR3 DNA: TGTGCCAGCAGGGGGGGGTCGAGCTCTGGAAACACCATATATTTT; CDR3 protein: CASRGGSSSGNTIYF
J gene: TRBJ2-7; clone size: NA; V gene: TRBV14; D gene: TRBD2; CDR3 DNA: TGTGCCAGCAGCCCTCGGGGGAGGGAGGAGCAGTACTTC; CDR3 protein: CASSPRGREEQYF
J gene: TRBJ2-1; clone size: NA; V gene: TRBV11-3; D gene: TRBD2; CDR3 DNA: TGTGCCAGCAGCAAAAGGCGGGGGGAGGGGAGGTATGAGCAGTTCTTC; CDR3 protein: CASSKRRGEGRYEQFF
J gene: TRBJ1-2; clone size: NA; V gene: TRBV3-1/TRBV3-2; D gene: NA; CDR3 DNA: TGTGCCAGCAGCCAATGGGGGCCTGGTGGCTACACCTTC; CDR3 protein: CASSQWGPGGYTF
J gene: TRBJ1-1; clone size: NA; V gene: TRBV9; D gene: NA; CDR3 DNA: TGTGCCAGCAGCGATCGGGGGGATAACACTGAAGCTTTCTTT; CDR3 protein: CASSDRGDNTEAFF
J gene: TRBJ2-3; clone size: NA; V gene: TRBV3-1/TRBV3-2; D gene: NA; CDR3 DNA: TGTGCCAGCAGCCAACGGAGCACAGATACGCAGTATTTT; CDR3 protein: CASSQRSTDTQYF
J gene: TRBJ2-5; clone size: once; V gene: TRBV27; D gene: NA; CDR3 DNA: TGTGCCAGCAGTTTCGGGGGGCCAGAGACCCAGTACTTC; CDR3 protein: CASSFGGPETQYF
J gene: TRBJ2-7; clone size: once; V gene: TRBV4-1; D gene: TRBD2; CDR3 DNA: TGCGCCAGCAGCCAGCCCGGACTAGCGGGATCCTACGAGCAGTACTTC; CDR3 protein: CASSQPGLAGSYEQYF
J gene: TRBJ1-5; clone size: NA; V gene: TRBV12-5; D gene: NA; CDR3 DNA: TGTGCTAGTGGTTTGGTACGAGACGGCCAGGTCGCGACCCATTACAATCAGCCCCAGCATTTT; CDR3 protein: CASGLVRDGQVATHYNQPQHF
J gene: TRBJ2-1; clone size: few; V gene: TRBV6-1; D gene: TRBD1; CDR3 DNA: TGTGCCAGCAGTGAATTGGGACAGGGCTCATCCATCCAGTTCTTC; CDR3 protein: CASSELGQGSSIQFF
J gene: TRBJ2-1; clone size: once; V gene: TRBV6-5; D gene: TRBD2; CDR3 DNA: TGTGCCAGCAGTTACTCGTTGCTAGCGGGGAATGAGCAGTTCTTC; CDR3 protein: CASSYSLLAGNEQFF
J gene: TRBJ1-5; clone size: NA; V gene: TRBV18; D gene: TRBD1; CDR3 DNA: TGTGCCAGCTCACACACTAGACAGGGAGATAATCAGCCCCAGCATTTT; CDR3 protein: CASSHTRQGDNQPQHF
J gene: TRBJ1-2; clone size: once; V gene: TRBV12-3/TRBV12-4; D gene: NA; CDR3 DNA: TGTGCCAGCAGCCCTCCGGGTCCCTATGGCTACACCTTC; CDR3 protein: CASSPPGPYGYTF
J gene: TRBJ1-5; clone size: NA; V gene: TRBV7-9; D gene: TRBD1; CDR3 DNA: TGTGCCAGCAGCTTAGACGGGACAGGGATCCAGCCCCAGCATTTT; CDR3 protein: CASSLDGTGIQPQHF
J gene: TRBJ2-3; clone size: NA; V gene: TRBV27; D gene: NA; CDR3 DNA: TGTGCCAGCAAGTTGAGGGAGCGGGGCACAGATACGCAGTATTTT; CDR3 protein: CASKLRERGTDTQYF
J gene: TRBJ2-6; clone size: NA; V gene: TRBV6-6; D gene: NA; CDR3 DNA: TGTGCCAGCAGTCGATGGAGTCGCTCTGGGGCCAACGTCCTGACTTTC; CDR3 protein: CASSRWSRSGANVLTF
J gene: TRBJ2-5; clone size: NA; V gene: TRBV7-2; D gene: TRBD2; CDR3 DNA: TGTGCCAGCAGCTTCTCGGGGGGAGAGACCCAGTACTTC; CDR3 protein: CASSFSGGETQYF
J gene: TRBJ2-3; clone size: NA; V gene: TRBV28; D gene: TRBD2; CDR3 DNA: TGTGCCAGCAGTTTTAGCGGGAGAATAGCAGATACGCAGTATTTT; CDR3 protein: CASSFSGRIADTQYF